This T cell receptor beta chain was retrieved from a study of T cell responses to AZD1222 COVID-19 vaccine. Study in general: The analysis combined second doses at about 4 or about 12 weeks.

Study findings and constraints: Unmutated variant regions reportedly attract nearly half of all spike-specific TCRs. Spike-specific TCR breadth and depth grew following two AZD1222 doses. At 160-218 and 743-854, vaccine-associated CD4 TCRs were dominant, and they spanned spike.

The protocol was immunoSEQ multiplex PCR, while the TCRdb copy is restricted to in-frame clones and leaves out a portion. The data contain approximately 92,000 clones, roughly 93% of them singletons. This CDR3 region has 15 residues. J was trimmed by 0 bases and V by 5 bases; bases with no gene match: 6. The V gene's germline CDR1 is MNHEY and CDR2 SVGAGI. With respect to this clone: Antigen unknown.

Specimen: peripheral blood, collected on day 0 of AZD1222 vaccination. The TCR sequence derives from an adult in good health. This sequence joins TRBV6-5 and TRBJ1-1, with TRBD1 matching 7 bases. DNA of the CDR3: TGTGCCAGCAGTCCACAGGGGACGGTGAACACTGAAGCTTTCTTT. This gives the protein CASSPQGTVNTEAFF.